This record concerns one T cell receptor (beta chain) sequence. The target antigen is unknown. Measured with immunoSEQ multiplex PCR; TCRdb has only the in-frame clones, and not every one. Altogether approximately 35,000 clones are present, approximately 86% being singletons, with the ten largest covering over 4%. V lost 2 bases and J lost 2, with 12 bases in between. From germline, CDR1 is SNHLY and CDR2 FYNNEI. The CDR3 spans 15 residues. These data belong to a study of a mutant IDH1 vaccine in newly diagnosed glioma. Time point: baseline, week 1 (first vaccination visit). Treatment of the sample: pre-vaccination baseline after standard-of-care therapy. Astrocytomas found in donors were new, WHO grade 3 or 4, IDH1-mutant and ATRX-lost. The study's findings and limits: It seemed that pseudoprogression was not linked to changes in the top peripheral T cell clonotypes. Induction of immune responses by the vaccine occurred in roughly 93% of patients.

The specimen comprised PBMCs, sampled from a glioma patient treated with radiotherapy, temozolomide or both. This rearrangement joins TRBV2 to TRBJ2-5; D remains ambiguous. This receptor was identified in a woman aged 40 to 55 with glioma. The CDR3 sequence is CASSETERRQETQYF. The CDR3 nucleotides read TGTGCCAGCAGTGAAACAGAACGCCGGCAAGAGACCCAGTACTTC. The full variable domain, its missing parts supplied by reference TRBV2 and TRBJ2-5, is EPEVTQTPSHQVTQMGQEVILRCVPISNHLYFYWYRQILGQKVEFLVSFYNNEISEKSEIFDDQFSVERPDGSNFTLKIRSTKLEDSAMYFCASSETERRQETQYFGPGTRLLVL.